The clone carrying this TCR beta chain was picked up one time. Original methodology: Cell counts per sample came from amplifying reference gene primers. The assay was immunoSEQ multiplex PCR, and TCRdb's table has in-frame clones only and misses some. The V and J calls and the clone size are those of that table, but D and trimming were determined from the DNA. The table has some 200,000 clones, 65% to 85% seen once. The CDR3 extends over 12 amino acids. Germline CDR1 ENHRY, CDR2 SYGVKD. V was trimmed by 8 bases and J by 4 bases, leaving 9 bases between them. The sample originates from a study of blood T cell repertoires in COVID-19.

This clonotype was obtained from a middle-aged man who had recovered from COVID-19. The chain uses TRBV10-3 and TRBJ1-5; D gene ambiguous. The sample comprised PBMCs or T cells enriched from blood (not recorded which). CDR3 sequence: CAIREGNQPQHF. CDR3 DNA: TGTGCCATCCGAGAGGGAAATCAGCCCCAGCATTTT.